This TCR beta chain was recovered during a study of blood T cell repertoires in COVID-19. This table comes from immunoSEQ multiplex PCR, and its TCRdb copy is limited to in-frame clones, with some not included. The data show fewer than 200,000 clones, approximately 80% seen once. Sequenced: peripheral blood. This clonotype was sampled from a woman of 80 years or more with active or convalescent COVID-19.

CDR3 nucleotide sequence: TGTGCCAGCAGAGCAGACAGCTATGGCTACACCTTC. Its translation is CASRADSYGYTF. The genes are TRBV2 and TRBJ1-2; weak D call: TRBD1 (5 bases). This CDR3 is 12 amino acids long. Germline values: CDR1 SNHLY, CDR2 FYNNEI. V lost 6 bases and J 4 bases, leaving 9 bases between the germline ends.